This TCR beta chain was retrieved from a study of control samples from healthy donors and cancer patients. The method was immunoSEQ multiplex PCR; TCRdb's version includes in-frame clones alone and lacks a portion of them. Of approximately 140,000 clones detected, around nine tenths appear once; the ten largest clones hold about 11%. Germline-derived CDR1 and CDR2 are SGHNT and YYREEE (reference sequence). Deletions cut 0 bases from V and 4 bases from J, with 1 base between. This CDR3 has 11 residues. Source material: blood. The chain employs TRBV5-4 and TRBJ2-5; D not certain. This clonotype was sampled from a man aged 30-40 years in good health. The CDR3 protein is CASSLAETQYF. For the CDR3, the DNA is TGTGCCAGCAGCTTGGCAGAGACCCAGTACTTC.